This T cell receptor beta chain was recorded in a study of shared clonotypes between healthy human individuals. Produced via immunoSEQ multiplex PCR; TCRdb's table is partial and in-frame only. This table holds about 2 million clones, roughly 94% found once. Cells designated naive CD8 were CD45RO-negative and were positively selected for CCR7, with terminally differentiated effector memory CD45RA+ cells excluded. The CDR3 totals 14 residues. Germline assignment: CDR1 SGHRS and CDR2 YFSETQ. V lost 0 bases and J lost 0, with 5 bases in between. With regard to this clone: No antigen is known for it. The identical CDR3 is also encoded by other nucleotide sequences in the sample.

Study conclusions and caveats: With a handful of donors compared, 4.5% to 6.5% of naive CD4 clonotypes were shared. Lower generation probabilities were found for non-shared clonotypes than for those shared by all four donors.

The sample taken for sequencing was naive CD8+ T cells sorted from blood. The sequence was collected from a man aged 18 to 29 in good health. The chain employs TRBV5-1 and TRBJ2-3; D is ambiguous. CDR3 sequence reads: CASSLELSTDTQYF. CDR3 coding DNA: TGCGCCAGCAGCTTGGAATTGAGCACAGATACGCAGTATTTT.